This T cell receptor beta chain emerged from a study of naive and memory T cell subsets. Two oligonucleotides, mixed equimolar, formed the beta constant-region primer covering TRBC1 and TRBC2. Ligated cDNA was amplified by four rounds of PCR with nested alpha and beta constant-region primers and SP2. TCRdb used MiXCR to reprocess the UMI-ligation and nested PCR reads, holding one entry per CDR3 protein. The table includes tens of thousands of distinct CDR3 sequences, roughly 10% detected once. General study results and limits: Especially in CD8 cells, naive repertoires contained a few larger clonotypes, possibly CD45RA-re-expressing memory cells.

CDR1 and CDR2 (germline): DFQATT, SNEGSKA (reference sequence). The CDR3 has 18 amino acids. V was shortened by 1 base and J by 0 bases, with 19 bases between the two germline ends. In this sample, this clonotype turned up a few times. Its antigen is unknown. Cells stained for CD3, CD4, CD8, CD45RA and CD27 were sorted into four subsets. The receptor was isolated from a human donor in good health. The sequenced material came from naive CD4+ T cells from blood. This rearrangement joins TRBV20-1 to TRBJ1-5; D call uncertain. Here the CDR3 DNA reads TGCAGTGCTAGAGGGACGTCGGGGAAGATATATAGCAATCAGCCCCAGCATTTT. It yields the protein CSARGTSGKIYSNQPQHF.